The next 17 T cell receptor beta chains were all read from a single sample in a study of blood T cell repertoires in COVID-19. Measured with immunoSEQ multiplex PCR; TCRdb has only the in-frame clones, and not every one. The sample has 150,000 to 200,000 clones, around 74% seen once. The source material was peripheral blood. The receptors were sampled from a man aged 65 to 85 with acute or convalescent COVID-19.

CDR3: CASSPGQVETQYF. The CDR3 DNA is TGTGCCAGCAGTCCGGGACAGGTGGAGACCCAGTACTTC. The chain joins TRBV28 to TRBJ2-5; 8 nucleotides align to TRBD1. The germline gives CDR1 MDHEN, CDR2 SYDVKM. Trimming cost V 5 bases and J 5 bases; bases outside gene matches: 4. CDR3 size: 13 residues. The full variable domain, in which reference TRBV28 and TRBJ2-5 provide the parts outside the CDR3, is DVKVTQSSRYLVKRTGEKVFLECVQDMDHENMFWYRQDPGLGLRLIYFSYDVKMKEKGDIPEGYSVSREKKERFSLILESASTNQTSMYLCASSPGQVETQYFGPGTRLLVL.

A remark on this clone: This specimen includes other DNA sequences encoding the same CDR3. This chain links TRBV20-1 with TRBJ2-3; D not resolved. The CDR3 is 11 residues long. V lost 1 base and J lost 6, with 5 bases in between. Per the germline V gene, CDR1 is DFQATT and CDR2 is SNEGSKA (reference sequence). The CDR3 sequence: CSARVSDTQYF. In nucleotides, the CDR3 is TGCAGTGCTAGAGTCTCGGATACGCAGTATTTT.

V is TRBV18 and J is TRBJ1-2, with a tentative D call TRBD1 (6 bases). The germline gives CDR1 KGHSH, CDR2 LQKENI. The CDR3 covers 16 residues. Trimming took off 6 bases at V and 0 bases at J, with 17 bases between the two ends. CDR3 region: CASSPGMTGTNYGYTF. The DNA for the CDR3 is TGTGCCAGCTCGCCCGGCATGACAGGAACTAACTATGGCTACACCTTC.

Of note for this clone: Mismatch with germline at one junction end may stem from a read error. This chain connects TRBV11-2 to TRBJ2-1; the D is unclear. The CDR3 extends over 15 amino acids. Germline-derived CDR1 and CDR2 are SGHAT and FQNNGV. In DNA form, the CDR3 reads TGTGCCAGCTGCTTTGATTTCACTACCCCTGATGAGCAGTTCTTC. It encodes CASCFDFTTPDEQFF.

This clone has a handful of counts. The chain employs TRBV6-6 and TRBJ1-1; 8 nucleotides align to TRBD1. Germline V gives CDR1 MNHNY, CDR2 SVGAGI (reference sequence). CDR3 length equals 12 residues. J was trimmed by 6 bases and V by 6 bases; bases with no gene match: 3. As DNA, the CDR3 is TGTGCCAGCAGCCAGGGACAGGCTGAAGCTTTCTTT. This encodes CASSQGQAEAFF.

V usage is TRBV6-5 and J usage is TRBJ1-6; a weak D match, TRBD1 (5 bases). Trimming took off 10 bases at V and 8 bases at J, with 21 bases between the two ends. Germline CDR1 is MNHEY and CDR2 is SVGAGI. This CDR3 spans 15 amino acids. The CDR3 here is CATATTVNPYSPLHF. In DNA, the CDR3 is TGTGCCACCGCAACGACAGTTAACCCTTATTCACCCCTCCACTTT.

J is TRBJ2-7 and V is TRBV6-2 or TRBV6-3; the D is unclear. This CDR3 comprises 11 residues. Germline lookup yields CDR1 MNHEY and CDR2 SVGEGT. Trimming shortened V by 5 bases and J by 3 bases, and 5 bases separated the two germline ends. The CDR3 nucleotides read TGTGCCAGCAGTAATAACTACGAGCAGTACTTC. It yields the protein CASSNNYEQYF.

V gene TRBV4-3 combines with J gene TRBJ2-4, with 7 bases that match TRBD2. Trimming at V came to 0 bases and at J to 1 base, leaving 12 bases not matched to a gene. The CDR3 covers 19 residues. CDR1 and CDR2 (germline): LGHNA, YSLEER. This CDR3 is CASSQEWTRAGLAKNIQYF. In DNA form, the CDR3 reads TGCGCCAGCAGCCAAGAGTGGACTAGGGCCGGGTTGGCCAAAAACATTCAGTACTTC.

In its sample, this clone was seen once. The chain combines TRBV12-3 or TRBV12-4 with TRBJ1-3, with D tentatively TRBD1 (5 bases). Trimming took off 5 bases at V and 4 bases at J, with 6 bases between the two ends. This CDR3 contains 12 residues. The CDR3 nucleotides read TGTGCCAGCAGTAGACAGGGAAACACCATATATTTT. Encoded protein: CASSRQGNTIYF.

The rearrangement uses TRBV5-1 and TRBJ1-2; 9 bases map to TRBD1. Germline-derived CDR1 and CDR2 are SGHRS and YFSETQ. The length of the CDR3 is 16 residues. Trimming at V came to 0 bases and at J to 7 bases, leaving 10 bases not matched to a gene. The CDR3 region is CASSLAGPQGASGYTF. In DNA form, the CDR3 reads TGCGCCAGCAGCTTGGCCGGTCCACAGGGGGCGAGTGGCTACACCTTC.

This sequence joins TRBV24-1 and TRBJ2-3, with 10 bases identical to TRBD1. This CDR3 has 16 amino acids. J was trimmed by 6 bases and V by 4 bases; bases with no gene match: 9. Germline CDR1 and CDR2: KGHDR and SFDVKD. The CDR3 region has the DNA TGTGCCACCAGTGAGCCCGGGACAGGGGTATCCGATACGCAGTATTTT. Amino acids: CATSEPGTGVSDTQYF.

This chain uses TRBV11-3 with TRBJ2-4; 7 bases fit TRBD2. This CDR3 contains 15 residues. Trimming took 0 bases from V and 5 from J; bases not matched to a gene: 4. Per the germline V gene, CDR1 is SGHNT and CDR2 is YENEEA. CDR3 sequence reads: CASSLEGRVQNIQYF. DNA of the CDR3: TGTGCCAGCAGCTTAGAGGGGAGGGTCCAAAACATTCAGTACTTC.

The chain employs TRBV24-1 and TRBJ1-1, with D perhaps matching TRBD1 (5 bases). V lost 7 bases to trimming and J lost 1 base, with 15 bases between them. The CDR3 spans 15 residues. Germline loops: CDR1 KGHDR, CDR2 SFDVKD. CDR3 bases: TGTGCCACCAGCGCAATCCTACAGGCGAACACTGAAGCTTTCTTT. Amino acid sequence: CATSAILQANTEAFF.

The chain has TRBV6-5 and TRBJ1-5; 7 positions match TRBD1. Germline CDR1 reads MNHEY; CDR2 reads SVGAGI. This CDR3 spans 15 amino acids. V lost 6 bases and J lost 1; bases outside the gene matches: 6. The CDR3 region has the DNA TGTGCCAGCAGGCAACAGGGACAGAGCAATCAGCCCCAGCATTTT. Its translation: CASRQQGQSNQPQHF.

This chain uses TRBV14 with TRBJ1-4, with D uncertain. Germline V CDR1 and CDR2: SGHDN, FVKESK. The CDR3 contains 14 residues. V was trimmed by 3 bases and J by 4 bases, leaving 9 bases between them. The CDR3 loop reads CASSQSMNNEKLFF. The CDR3 nucleotides read TGTGCCAGCAGCCAGTCTATGAATAATGAAAAACTGTTTTTT.

The V call is TRBV19, the J call TRBJ2-5; 13 nucleotides align to TRBD2. The CDR3 extends over 15 amino acids. CDR1 and CDR2 (germline): LNHDA, SQIVND (reference sequence). V shed 6 bases and J 2 bases; nucleotides not matched to a gene: 3. The CDR3 coding sequence is TGTGCCAGTAGATCGGGACTAGCGGGACAAGAGACCCAGTACTTC. As protein: CASRSGLAGQETQYF.

The J gene is TRBJ2-7, the V gene TRBV29-1; 9 bases are a match to TRBD1. V was pared by 8 bases and J by 2 bases, with 7 bases of the junction left unmatched. CDR1 is SQVTM and CDR2 is ANQGSEA in the germline V gene. CDR3 length: 13 amino acids. This CDR3 is CSPKDRGPYEQYF. CDR3 coding DNA: TGCAGCCCTAAGGACAGGGGCCCCTACGAGCAGTACTTC.